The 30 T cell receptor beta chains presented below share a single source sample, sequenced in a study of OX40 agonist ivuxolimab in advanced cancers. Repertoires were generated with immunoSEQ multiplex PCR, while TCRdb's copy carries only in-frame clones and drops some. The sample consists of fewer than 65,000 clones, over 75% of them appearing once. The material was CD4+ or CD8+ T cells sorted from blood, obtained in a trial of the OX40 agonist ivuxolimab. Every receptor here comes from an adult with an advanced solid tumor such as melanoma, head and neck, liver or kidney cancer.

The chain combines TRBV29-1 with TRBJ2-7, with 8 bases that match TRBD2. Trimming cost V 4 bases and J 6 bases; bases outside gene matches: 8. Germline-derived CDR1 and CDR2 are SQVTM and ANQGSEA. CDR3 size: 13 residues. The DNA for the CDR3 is TGCAGCGTTGTGAGTCGGGAGGGACCCGAGCAGTACTTC. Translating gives CSVVSREGPEQYF.

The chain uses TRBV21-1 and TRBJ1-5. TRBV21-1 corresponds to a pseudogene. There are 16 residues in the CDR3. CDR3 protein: CASSNHRDHLNQPQHF. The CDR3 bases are TGTGCCAGCAGCAACCACCGGGACCATTTAAATCAGCCCCAGCATTTT.

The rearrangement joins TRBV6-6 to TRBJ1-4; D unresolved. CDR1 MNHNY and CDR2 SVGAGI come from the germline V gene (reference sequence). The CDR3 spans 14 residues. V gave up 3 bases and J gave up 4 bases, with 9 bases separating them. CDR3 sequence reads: CASSYVGINEKLFF. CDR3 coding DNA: TGTGCCAGCAGTTATGTCGGGATTAATGAAAAACTGTTTTTT.

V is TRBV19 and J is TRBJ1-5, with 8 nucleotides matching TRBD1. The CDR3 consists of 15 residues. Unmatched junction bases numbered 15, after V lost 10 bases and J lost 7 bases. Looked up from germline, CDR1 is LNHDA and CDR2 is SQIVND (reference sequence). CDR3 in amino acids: CATRPSGGAGQPQHF. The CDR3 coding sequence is TGTGCCACCCGCCCCTCAGGGGGCGCCGGGCAGCCCCAGCATTTT.

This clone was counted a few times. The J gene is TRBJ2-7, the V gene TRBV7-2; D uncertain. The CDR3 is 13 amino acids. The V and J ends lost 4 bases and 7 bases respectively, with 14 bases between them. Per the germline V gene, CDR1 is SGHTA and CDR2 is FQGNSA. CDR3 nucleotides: TGTGCCAGCAGCTCCCGCCCTAGTTCTGAGCAGTACTTC. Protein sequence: CASSSRPSSEQYF.

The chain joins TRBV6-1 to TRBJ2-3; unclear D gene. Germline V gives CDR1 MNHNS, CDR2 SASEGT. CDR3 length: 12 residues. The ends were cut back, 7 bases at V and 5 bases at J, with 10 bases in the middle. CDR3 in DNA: TGTGCCAGCATGCAGGTCGGAGATACGCAGTATTTT. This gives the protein CASMQVGDTQYF.

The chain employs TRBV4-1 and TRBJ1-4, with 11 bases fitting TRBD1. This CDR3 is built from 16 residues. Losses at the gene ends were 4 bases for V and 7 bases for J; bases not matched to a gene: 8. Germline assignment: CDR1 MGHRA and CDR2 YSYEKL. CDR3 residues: CASSLNVGTGGEKLFF. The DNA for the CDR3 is TGCGCCAGCAGCCTAAATGTCGGGACAGGGGGTGAAAAACTGTTTTTT.

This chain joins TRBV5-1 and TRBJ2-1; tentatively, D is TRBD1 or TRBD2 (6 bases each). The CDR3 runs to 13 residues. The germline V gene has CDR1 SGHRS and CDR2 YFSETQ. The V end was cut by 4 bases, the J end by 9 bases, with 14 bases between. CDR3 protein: CASSLFGGGEQFF. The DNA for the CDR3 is TGCGCCAGCAGCCTCTTCGGGGGCGGTGAGCAGTTCTTC.

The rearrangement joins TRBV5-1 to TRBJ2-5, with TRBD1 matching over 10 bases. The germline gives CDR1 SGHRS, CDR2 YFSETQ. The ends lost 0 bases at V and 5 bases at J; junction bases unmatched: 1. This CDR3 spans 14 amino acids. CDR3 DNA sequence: TGCGCCAGCAGCTTGGGACAGGGGGCCGAGACCCAGTACTTC. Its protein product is CASSLGQGAETQYF.

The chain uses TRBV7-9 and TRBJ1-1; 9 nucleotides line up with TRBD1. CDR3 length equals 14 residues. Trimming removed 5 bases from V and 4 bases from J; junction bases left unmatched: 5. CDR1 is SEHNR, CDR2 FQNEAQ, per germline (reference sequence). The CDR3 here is CASSAQGAITEAFF. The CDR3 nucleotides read TGTGCCAGCAGCGCACAGGGGGCGATCACTGAAGCTTTCTTT.

The CDR3 DNA reads TGTGCCAGCAGCTTTGACAGGGGAGTCAATCAGCCCCAGCATTTT. As protein: CASSFDRGVNQPQHF. This chain connects TRBV7-2 to TRBJ1-5; 8 bases line up with TRBD1. The length of the CDR3 is 15 residues. V shed 3 bases and J 3 bases; nucleotides not matched to a gene: 4. Germline loops: CDR1 SGHTA, CDR2 FQGNSA.

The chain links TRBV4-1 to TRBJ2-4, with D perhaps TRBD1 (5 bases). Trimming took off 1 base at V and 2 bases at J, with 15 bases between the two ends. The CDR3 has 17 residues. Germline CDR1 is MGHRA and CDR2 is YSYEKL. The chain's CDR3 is CASSQVIPGRTKNIQYF. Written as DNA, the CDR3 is TGCGCCAGCAGCCAAGTCATCCCAGGGCGGACCAAAAACATTCAGTACTTC.

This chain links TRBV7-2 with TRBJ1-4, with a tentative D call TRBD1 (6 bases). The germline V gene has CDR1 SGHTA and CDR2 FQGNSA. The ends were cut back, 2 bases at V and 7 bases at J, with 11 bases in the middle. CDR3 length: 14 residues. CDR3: CASSLRGGSEKLFF. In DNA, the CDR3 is TGTGCCAGCAGCTTACGGGGGGGCAGTGAAAAACTGTTTTTT.

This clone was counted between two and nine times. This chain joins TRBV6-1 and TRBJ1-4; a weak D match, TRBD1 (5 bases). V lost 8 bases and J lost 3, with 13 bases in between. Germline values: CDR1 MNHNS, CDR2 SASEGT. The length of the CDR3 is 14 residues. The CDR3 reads CASQTGTANEKLFF. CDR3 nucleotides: TGTGCCAGCCAGACTGGGACGGCTAATGAAAAACTGTTTTTT.

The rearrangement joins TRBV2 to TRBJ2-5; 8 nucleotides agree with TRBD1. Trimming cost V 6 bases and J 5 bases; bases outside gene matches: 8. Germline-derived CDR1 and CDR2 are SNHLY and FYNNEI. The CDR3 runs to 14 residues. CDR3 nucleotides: TGTGCCAGCAGCGCACAACAGGGGGTGGAGACCCAGTACTTC. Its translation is CASSAQQGVETQYF.

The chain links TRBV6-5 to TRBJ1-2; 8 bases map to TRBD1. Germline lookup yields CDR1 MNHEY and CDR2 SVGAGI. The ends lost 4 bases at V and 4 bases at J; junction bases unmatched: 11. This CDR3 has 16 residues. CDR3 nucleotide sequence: TGTGCCAGCAGTTCTGGGACAGGAGGGTCTGGCTATGGCTACACCTTC. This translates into CASSSGTGGSGYGYTF.

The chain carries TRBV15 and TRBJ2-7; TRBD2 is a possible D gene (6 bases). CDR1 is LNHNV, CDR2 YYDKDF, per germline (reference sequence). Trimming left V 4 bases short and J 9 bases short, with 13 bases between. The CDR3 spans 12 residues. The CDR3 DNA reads TGTGCCACCAGCATCATGGAGGGTTTGCAGTACTTC. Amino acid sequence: CATSIMEGLQYF.

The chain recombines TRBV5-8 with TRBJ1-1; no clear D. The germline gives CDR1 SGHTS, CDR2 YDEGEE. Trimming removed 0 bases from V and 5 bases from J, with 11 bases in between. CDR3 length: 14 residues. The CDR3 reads CASSLDSYRTEAFF. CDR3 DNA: TGTGCCAGCAGCTTGGACTCTTACAGAACTGAAGCTTTCTTT. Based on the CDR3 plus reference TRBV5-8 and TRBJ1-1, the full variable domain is EAGVTQSPTHLIKTRGQQATLRCSPISGHTSVYWYQQALGLGLQFLLWYDEGEERNRGNFPPRFSGRQFPNYSSELNVNALELEDSALYLCASSLDSYRTEAFFGQGTRLTVV.

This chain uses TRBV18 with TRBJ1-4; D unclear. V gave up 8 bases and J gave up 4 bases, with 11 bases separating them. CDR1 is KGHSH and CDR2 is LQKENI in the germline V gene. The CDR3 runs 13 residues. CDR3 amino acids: CASHGGLNEKLFF. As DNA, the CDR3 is TGTGCCAGCCACGGCGGTCTTAATGAAAAACTGTTTTTT.

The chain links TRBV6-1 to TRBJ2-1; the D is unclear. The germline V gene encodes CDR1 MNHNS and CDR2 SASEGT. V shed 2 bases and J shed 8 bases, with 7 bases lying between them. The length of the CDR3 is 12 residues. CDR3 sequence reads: CASSENRDEQFF. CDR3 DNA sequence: TGTGCCAGCAGTGAAAATAGGGATGAGCAGTTCTTC.

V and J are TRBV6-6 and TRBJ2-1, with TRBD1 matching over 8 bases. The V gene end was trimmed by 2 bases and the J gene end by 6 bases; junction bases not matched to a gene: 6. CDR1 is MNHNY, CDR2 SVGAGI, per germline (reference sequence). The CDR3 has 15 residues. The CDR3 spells CASSYDPTGANEQFF. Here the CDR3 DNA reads TGTGCCAGCAGTTACGACCCGACAGGGGCCAATGAGCAGTTCTTC.

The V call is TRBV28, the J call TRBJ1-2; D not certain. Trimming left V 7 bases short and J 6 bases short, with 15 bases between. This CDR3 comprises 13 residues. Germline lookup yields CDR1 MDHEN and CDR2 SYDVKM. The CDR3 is CASTAPGGDGYTF. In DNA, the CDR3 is TGTGCCAGCACCGCTCCAGGTGGGGATGGCTACACCTTC.

The CDR3 DNA is TGTGCCAGCACCCCGGATGGCTCCTATAATTCACCCCTCCACTTT. Translating it yields CASTPDGSYNSPLHF. The chain joins TRBV6-5 to TRBJ1-6; D unclear. CDR3 length: 15 residues. Trimming pared 7 bases from V and 0 bases from J, leaving 10 bases between. The germline V gene encodes CDR1 MNHEY and CDR2 SVGAGI.

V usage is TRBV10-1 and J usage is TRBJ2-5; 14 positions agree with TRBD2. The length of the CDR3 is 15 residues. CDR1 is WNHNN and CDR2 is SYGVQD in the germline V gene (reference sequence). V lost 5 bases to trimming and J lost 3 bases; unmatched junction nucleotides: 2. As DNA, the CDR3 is TGCGCCAGCAGTTCGGGACTAGCGGGAGAAGAGACCCAGTACTTC. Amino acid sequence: CASSSGLAGEETQYF.

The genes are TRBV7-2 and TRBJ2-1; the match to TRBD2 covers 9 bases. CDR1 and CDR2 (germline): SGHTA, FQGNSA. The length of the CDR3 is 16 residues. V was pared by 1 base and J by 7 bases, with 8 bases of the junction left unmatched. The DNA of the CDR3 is TGTGCCAGCAGCTTAGGCCCAGCGGGAGGTATGAATGAGCAGTTCTTC. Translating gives CASSLGPAGGMNEQFF.

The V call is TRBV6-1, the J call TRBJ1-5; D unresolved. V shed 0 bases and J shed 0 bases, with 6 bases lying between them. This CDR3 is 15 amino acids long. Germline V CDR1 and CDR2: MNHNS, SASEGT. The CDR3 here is CASSEAPYSNQPQHF. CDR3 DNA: TGTGCCAGCAGTGAAGCCCCCTATAGCAATCAGCCCCAGCATTTT.

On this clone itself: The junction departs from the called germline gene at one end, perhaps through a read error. The CDR3 sequence is CASSKRPGFNTGELFF. CDR3 nucleotides: TGTGCCAGCAGTAAAAGGCCAGGGTTCAACACCGGGGAGCTGTTTTTT. The V and J genes are TRBV19 and TRBJ2-2; D is perhaps TRBD1 (5 bases). Germline loops: CDR1 LNHDA, CDR2 SQIVND (reference sequence). This CDR3 has 16 amino acids.

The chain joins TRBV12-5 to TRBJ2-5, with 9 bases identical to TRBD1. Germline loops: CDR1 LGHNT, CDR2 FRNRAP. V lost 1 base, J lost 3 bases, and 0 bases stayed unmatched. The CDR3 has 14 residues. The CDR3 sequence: CASGLGTGEETQYF. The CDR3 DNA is TGTGCTAGTGGTTTGGGGACAGGGGAAGAGACCCAGTACTTC.

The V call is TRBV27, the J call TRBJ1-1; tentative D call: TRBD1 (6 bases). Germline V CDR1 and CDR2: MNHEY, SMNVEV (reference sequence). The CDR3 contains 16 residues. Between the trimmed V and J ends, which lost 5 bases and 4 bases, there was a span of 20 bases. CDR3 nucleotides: TGTGCCAGCAGTCCCCTGGGGACAATTATAGGCACTGAAGCTTTCTTT. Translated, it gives CASSPLGTIIGTEAFF.

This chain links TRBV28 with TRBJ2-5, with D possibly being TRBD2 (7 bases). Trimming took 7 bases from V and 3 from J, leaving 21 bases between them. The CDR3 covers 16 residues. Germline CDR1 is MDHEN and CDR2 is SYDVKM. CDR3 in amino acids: CASTLGGASGKETQYF. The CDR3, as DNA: TGTGCCAGCACCCTAGGGGGGGCGTCGGGGAAAGAGACCCAGTACTTC.